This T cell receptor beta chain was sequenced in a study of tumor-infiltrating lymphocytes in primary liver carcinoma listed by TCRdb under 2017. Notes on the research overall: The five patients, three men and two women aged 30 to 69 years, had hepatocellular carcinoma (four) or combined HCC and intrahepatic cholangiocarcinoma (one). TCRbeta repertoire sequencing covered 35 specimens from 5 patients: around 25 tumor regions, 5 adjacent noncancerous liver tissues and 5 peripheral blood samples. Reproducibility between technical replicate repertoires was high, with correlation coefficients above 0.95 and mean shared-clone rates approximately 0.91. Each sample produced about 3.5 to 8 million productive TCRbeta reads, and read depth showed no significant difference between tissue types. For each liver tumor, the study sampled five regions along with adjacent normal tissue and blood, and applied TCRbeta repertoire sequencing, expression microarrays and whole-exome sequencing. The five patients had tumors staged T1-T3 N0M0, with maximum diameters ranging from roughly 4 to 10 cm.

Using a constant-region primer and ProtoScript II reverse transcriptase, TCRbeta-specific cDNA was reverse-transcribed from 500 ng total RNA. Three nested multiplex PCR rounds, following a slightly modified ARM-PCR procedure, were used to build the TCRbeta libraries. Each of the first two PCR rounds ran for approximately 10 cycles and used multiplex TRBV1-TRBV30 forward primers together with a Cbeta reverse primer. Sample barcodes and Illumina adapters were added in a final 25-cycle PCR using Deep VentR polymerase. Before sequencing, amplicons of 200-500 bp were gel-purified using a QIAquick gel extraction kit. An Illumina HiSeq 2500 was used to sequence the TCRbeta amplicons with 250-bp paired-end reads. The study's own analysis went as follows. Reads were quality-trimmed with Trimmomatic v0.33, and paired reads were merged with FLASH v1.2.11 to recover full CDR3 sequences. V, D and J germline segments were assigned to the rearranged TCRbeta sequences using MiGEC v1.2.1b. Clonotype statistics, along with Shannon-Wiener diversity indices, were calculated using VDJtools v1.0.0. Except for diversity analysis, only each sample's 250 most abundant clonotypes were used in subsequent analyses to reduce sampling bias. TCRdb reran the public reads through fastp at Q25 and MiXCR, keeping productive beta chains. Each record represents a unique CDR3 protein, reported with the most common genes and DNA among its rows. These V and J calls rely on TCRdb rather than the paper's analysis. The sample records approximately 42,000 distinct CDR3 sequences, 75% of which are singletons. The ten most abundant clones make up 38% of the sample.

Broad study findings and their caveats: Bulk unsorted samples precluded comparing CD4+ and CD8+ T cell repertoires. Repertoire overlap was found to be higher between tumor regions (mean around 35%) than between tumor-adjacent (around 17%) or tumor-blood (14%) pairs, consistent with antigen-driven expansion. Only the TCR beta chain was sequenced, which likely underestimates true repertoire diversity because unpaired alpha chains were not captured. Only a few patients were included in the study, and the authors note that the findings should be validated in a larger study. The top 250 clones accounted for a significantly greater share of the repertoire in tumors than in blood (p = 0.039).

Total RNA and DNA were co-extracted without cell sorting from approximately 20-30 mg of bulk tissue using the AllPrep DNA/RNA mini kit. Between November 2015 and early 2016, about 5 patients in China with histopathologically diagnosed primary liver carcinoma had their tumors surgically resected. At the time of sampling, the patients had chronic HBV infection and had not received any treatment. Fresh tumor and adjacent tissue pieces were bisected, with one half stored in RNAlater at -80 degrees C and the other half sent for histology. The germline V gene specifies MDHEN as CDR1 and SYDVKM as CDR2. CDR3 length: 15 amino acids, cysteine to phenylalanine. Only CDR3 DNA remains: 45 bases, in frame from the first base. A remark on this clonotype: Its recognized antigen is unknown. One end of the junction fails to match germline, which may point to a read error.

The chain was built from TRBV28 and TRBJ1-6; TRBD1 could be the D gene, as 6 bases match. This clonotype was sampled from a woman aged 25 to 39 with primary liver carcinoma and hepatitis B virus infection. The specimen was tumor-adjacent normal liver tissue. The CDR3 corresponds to CASSFSHRGNSPVHF. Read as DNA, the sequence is TGTGCCAGCAGTTTTTCCCATAGGGGGAATTCACCCGTCCACTTT. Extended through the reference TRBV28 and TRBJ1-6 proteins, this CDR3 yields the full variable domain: DVKVTQSSRYLVKRTGEKVFLECVQDMDHENMFWYRQDPGLGLRLIYFSYDVKMKEKGDIPEGYSVSREKKERFSLILESASTNQTSMYLCASSFSHRGNSPVHFGNGTRLTVT.